This T cell receptor (beta chain) emerged from a study of CD8+ T cells in alopecia areata. Study-level points and caveats: Many of the expanded lesional clones endured in scalp and blood while on tofacitinib. Tofacitinib significantly brought down scalp clonality and expanded CD8+ clones among top 100.

Isolated RNA was reverse transcribed into cDNA used as the sequencing template. Profiled with immunoSEQ multiplex PCR; TCRdb holds only in-frame clones, not every one. In the table there are over 120,000 clones, 45% to 60% of which are singletons. As to treatment: oral pan-JAK inhibitor, 5-10 mg twice daily. Germline CDR1 and CDR2: SGHDN and FVKESK. CDR3 size: 16 residues. V lost 0 bases, J lost 13 bases, and 24 bases lay in between. For this clone: The antigen is undetermined.

The J gene is TRBJ2-5, the V gene TRBV14; TRBD1 or TRBD2 may be the D gene (5 bases each). The origin of this receptor is a human donor with alopecia areata. Sequences were derived from CD8+ T cells sorted from blood, sampled at week 4, from a patient treated with tofacitinib. The CDR3 spells CASSQDKGRAALLPYF. The CDR3 DNA sequence: TGTGCCAGCAGCCAAGATAAGGGACGGGCAGCTCTCCTCCCGTACTTC.